This T cell receptor beta chain stems from a study of stem cell transplantation in POMP-related autoinflammatory disease. Trimming took 10 bases from V and 4 from J; bases not matched to a gene: 8. Looked up from germline, CDR1 is ENHRY and CDR2 is SYGVKD. This CDR3 comprises 13 residues. Libraries were prepared by immunoSEQ multiplex PCR; TCRdb keeps only in-frame clonotypes and omits some of them. Altogether about 1,300 clones are present, under 85% being singletons, with the ten largest covering 4% to 5%. This sequence originates from a human donor with POMP-related autoinflammation and immune dysregulation (PRAID). The chain couples TRBV10-3 to TRBJ2-3, with 7 bases aligning to TRBD2. The sample in question was CD4+ follicular helper T cells (Tfh) from PBMCs, obtained before stem cell transplantation. CDR3 nucleotide sequence: TGTGCCACGGGATGGCGGGAGTCAGATACGCAGTATTTT. This gives the protein CATGWRESDTQYF.